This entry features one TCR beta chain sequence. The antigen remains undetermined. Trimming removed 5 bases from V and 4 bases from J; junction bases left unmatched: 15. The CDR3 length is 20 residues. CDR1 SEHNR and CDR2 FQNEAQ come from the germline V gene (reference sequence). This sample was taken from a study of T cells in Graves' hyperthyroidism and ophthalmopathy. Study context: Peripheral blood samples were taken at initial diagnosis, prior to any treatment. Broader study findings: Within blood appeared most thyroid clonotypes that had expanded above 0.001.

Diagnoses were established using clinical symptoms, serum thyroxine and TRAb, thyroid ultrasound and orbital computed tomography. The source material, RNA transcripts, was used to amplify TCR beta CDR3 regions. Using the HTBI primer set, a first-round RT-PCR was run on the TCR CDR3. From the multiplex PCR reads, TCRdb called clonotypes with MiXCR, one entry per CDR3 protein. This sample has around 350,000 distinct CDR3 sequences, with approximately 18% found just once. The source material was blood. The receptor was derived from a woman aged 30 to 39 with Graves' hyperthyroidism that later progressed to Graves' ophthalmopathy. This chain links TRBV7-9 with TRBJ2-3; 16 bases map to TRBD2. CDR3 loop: CASSAYRQGLAGGRSDTQYF. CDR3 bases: TGTGCCAGCAGCGCGTATCGGCAGGGACTAGCGGGGGGGCGATCAGATACGCAGTATTTT.